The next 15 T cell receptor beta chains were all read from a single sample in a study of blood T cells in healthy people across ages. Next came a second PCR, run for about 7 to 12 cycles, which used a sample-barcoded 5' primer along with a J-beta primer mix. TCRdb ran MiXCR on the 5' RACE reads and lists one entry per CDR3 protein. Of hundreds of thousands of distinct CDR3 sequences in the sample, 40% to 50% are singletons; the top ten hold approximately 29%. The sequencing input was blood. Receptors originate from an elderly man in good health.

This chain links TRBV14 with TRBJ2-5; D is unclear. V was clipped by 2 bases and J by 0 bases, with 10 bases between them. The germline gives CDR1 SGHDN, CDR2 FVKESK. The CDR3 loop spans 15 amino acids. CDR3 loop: CASSQYAMYQETQYF. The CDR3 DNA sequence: TGTGCCAGCAGCCAATACGCGATGTACCAAGAGACCCAGTACTTC.

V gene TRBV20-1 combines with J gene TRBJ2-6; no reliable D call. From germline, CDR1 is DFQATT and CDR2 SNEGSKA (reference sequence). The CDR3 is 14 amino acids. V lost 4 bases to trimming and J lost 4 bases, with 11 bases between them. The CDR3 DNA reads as TGCAGTGCTACGGTGGCAAACGGGGCCAACGTCCTGACTTTC. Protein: CSATVANGANVLTF.

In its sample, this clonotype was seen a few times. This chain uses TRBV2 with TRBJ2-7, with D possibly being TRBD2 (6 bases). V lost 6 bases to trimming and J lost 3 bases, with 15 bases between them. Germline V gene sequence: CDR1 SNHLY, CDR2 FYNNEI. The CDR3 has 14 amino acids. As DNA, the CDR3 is TGTGCCAGCAGCCGGGACTCCAGGAACTACGAGCAGTACTTC. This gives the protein CASSRDSRNYEQYF.

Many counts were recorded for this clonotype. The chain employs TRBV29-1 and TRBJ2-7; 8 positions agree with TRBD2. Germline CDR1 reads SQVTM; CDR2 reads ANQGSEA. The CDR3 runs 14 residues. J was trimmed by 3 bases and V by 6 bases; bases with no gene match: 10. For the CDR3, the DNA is TGCAGCGTGGGCCTACTAGCGGATGTCTACGAGCAGTACTTC. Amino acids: CSVGLLADVYEQYF.

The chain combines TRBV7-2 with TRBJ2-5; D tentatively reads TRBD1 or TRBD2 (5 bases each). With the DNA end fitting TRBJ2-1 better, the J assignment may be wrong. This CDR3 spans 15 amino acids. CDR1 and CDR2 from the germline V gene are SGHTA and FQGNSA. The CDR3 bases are TGTGCCAGCAGCTTTGAGGGGTTTAGGCAAGAGACCCAGTTCTTC. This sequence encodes CASSFEGFRQETQFF.

The CDR3 sequence is CASSSGISRNEQFF. The DNA of the CDR3 is TGCGCCAGCAGCTCTGGGATCTCTAGGAATGAGCAGTTCTTC. The chain uses TRBV5-1 and TRBJ2-1; D is undetermined. Germline assignment: CDR1 SGHRS and CDR2 YFSETQ. CDR3 size: 14 residues. The V end was cut by 3 bases, the J end by 7 bases, with 14 bases between.

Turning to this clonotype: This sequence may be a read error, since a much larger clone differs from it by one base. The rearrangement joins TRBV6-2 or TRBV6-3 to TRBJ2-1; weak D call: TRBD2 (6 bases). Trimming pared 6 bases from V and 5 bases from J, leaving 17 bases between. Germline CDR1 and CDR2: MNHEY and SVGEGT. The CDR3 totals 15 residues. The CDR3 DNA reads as TGTGCCAGCAGGCGCTACGCGACTAGAGACAATGAGCAGTTCTTC. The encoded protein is CASRRYATRDNEQFF.

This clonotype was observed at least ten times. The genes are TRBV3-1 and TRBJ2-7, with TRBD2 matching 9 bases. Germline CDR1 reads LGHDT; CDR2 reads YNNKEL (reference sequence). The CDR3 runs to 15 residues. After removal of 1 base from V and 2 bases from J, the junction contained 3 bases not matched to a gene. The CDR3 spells CASSQGASGTYEQYF. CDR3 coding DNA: TGTGCCAGCAGCCAAGGGGCTAGCGGGACCTACGAGCAGTACTTC.

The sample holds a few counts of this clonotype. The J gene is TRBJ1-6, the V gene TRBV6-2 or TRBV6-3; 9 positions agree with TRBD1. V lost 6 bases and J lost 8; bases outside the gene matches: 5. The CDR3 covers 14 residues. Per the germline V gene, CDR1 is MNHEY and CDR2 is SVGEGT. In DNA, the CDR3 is TGTGCCAGCAGCCCACAGGGGGCCGATTCACCCCTCCACTTT. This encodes CASSPQGADSPLHF.

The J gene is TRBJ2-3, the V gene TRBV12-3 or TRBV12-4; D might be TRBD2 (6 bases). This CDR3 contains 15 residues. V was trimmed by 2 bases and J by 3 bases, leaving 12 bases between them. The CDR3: CASSLRQAGTDTQYF. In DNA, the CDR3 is TGTGCCAGCAGTTTACGGCAGGCGGGGACAGATACGCAGTATTTT.

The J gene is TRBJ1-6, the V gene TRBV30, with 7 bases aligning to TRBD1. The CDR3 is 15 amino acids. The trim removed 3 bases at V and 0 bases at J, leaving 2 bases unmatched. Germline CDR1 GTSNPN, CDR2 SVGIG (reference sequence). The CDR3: CAWRGQSSYNSPLHF. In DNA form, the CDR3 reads TGTGCCTGGAGGGGACAGAGCTCCTATAATTCACCCCTCCACTTT.

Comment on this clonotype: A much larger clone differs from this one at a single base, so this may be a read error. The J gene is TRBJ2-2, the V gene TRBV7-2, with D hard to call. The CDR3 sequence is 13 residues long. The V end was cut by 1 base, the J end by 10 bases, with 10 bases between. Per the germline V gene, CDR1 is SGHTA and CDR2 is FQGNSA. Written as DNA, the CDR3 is TGTGCCAGCAGCTTAGGCTACCCCGAGGAGCTGTTTTTT. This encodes CASSLGYPEELFF.

The CDR3 is CATSESGLAGRGNEQYF. In DNA, the CDR3 is TGTGCCACCAGTGAATCGGGACTAGCGGGAAGAGGCAATGAGCAGTACTTC. The V and J genes are TRBV24-1 and TRBJ2-7, with 13 bases aligning to TRBD2. V lost 4 bases to trimming and J lost 7 bases; unmatched junction nucleotides: 12. CDR3 length equals 17 residues. Germline V gene sequence: CDR1 KGHDR, CDR2 SFDVKD.

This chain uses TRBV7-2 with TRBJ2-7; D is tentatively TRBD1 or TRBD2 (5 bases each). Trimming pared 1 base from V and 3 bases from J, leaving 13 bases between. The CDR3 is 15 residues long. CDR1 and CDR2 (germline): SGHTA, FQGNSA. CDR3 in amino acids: CASSLERGPNYEQYF. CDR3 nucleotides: TGTGCCAGCAGCTTAGAGAGGGGCCCAAACTACGAGCAGTACTTC.

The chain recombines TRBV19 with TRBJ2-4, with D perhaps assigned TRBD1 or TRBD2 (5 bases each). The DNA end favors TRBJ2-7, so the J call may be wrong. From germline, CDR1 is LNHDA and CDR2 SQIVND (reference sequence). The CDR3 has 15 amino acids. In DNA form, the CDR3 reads TGTGCCAGTAGTATATTGGATGAGGGGACCCACGAGCAGTACTTC. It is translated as CASSILDEGTHEQYF.